These 26 T cell receptor beta chains originate from one sample sequenced in a study of CD8+CD57+ T cells in acquired aplastic anemia. CDR3 and TCR beta VDJ profiling relied on a genomic DNA template. One entry per CDR3 protein, called by TCRdb with MiXCR from the reads. Here the sample spans 150,000 to 200,000 distinct CDR3 sequences, around three fifths being singletons. What was sequenced was sorted CD4+, CD8+, or CD8+CD57+ T cells (not recorded which) from PBMCs. All receptors come from a human donor with severe aplastic anemia or a healthy control (not recorded which).

The J gene is TRBJ1-2, the V gene TRBV7-2, with no clear D. CDR3 length: 11 amino acids. Trimming cost V 3 bases and J 6 bases, with 5 bases left between them. CDR1 SGHTA and CDR2 FQGNSA come from the germline V gene. CDR3 sequence (DNA): TGTGCCAGCAGCTTTATCCATGGCTACACCTTC. This sequence encodes CASSFIHGYTF.

V and J are TRBV6-1 and TRBJ2-2; 9 nucleotides align to TRBD1. The CDR3 sequence is 17 residues long. V shed 3 bases and J 0 bases; nucleotides not matched to a gene: 5. CDR1 MNHNS and CDR2 SASEGT come from the germline V gene. The CDR3 DNA is TGTGCCAGCAGTGACGGCCGGGACAGGGCGAACACCGGGGAGCTGTTTTTT. Its protein product is CASSDGRDRANTGELFF.

This chain uses TRBV29-1 with TRBJ2-7, with TRBD1 matching over 7 bases. Unmatched junction bases numbered 9, after V lost 7 bases and J lost 3 bases. Germline lookup yields CDR1 SQVTM and CDR2 ANQGSEA. The CDR3 runs 13 residues. The CDR3 loop is CSGRQGLGYEQYF. CDR3 bases: TGCAGCGGAAGACAGGGATTGGGCTACGAGCAGTACTTC.

The genes are TRBV19 and TRBJ1-3; tentatively, D is TRBD1 (6 bases). This CDR3 region has 16 residues. Per germline, CDR1 LNHDA and CDR2 SQIVND (reference sequence). Trimming shortened V by 8 bases and J by 4 bases, and 21 bases separated the two germline ends. For the CDR3, the DNA is TGTGCCAGTTGTTACAACAGGGTTTCGGGCGGAAACACCATATATTTT. Its protein is CASCYNRVSGGNTIYF. Looking up the rest from reference TRBV19 and TRBJ1-3 gives the full variable domain: DGGITQSPKYLFRKEGQNVTLSCEQNLNHDAMYWYRQDPGQGLRLIYYSQIVNDFQKGDIAEGYSVSREKKESFPLTVTSAQKNPTAFYLCASCYNRVSGGNTIYFGEGSWLTVV.

This chain connects TRBV12-5 to TRBJ1-5; tentative D call: TRBD1 (5 bases). Germline V gene data show CDR1 as LGHNT and CDR2 as FRNRAP. V was clipped by 2 bases and J by 2 bases, with 10 bases between them. The CDR3 extends over 15 amino acids. The DNA of the CDR3 is TGTGCTAGTGGTTTGAATGGGGGGGGCAATCAGCCCCAGCATTTT. This sequence encodes CASGLNGGGNQPQHF.

Comment on this clonotype: In this CDR3 the conserved last residue, phenylalanine or tryptophan, is missing, so a read error is likely. The rearrangement uses TRBV29-1 and TRBJ2-7; a weak D match, TRBD2 (5 bases). This CDR3 spans 13 amino acids. Germline V gene data show CDR1 as SQVTM and CDR2 as ANQGSEA. Trimming pared 7 bases from V and 2 bases from J, leaving 15 bases between. The CDR3 coding sequence is TGCAGCGCCCTAGGACGGGAAACCTACGAGCAGTACTCC. Translated: CSALGRETYEQYS.

In its sample, this clonotype was seen a few times. The rearrangement links TRBV10-3 to TRBJ1-6; no reliable D call. The V gene's germline CDR1 is ENHRY and CDR2 SYGVKD. V lost 7 bases and J lost 8, with 18 bases in between. The CDR3 length is 15 residues. CDR3 region: CAINDRAARDSPLHF. CDR3 nucleotides: TGTGCCATCAACGATCGTGCCGCCCGGGATTCACCCCTCCACTTT.

V usage is TRBV29-1 and J usage is TRBJ2-3; no firm D call. V was shortened by 6 bases and J by 0 bases, with 7 bases between the two germline ends. CDR1 is SQVTM and CDR2 is ANQGSEA in the germline V gene. This CDR3 is built from 12 residues. The CDR3, as DNA: TGCAGCGTCGAAACCAGCACAGATACGCAGTATTTT. Translated, it gives CSVETSTDTQYF.

Comments on this clonotype: A much larger clone lies a single base off, so this may be a read error. The chain joins TRBV2 to TRBJ2-4; 9 nucleotides align to TRBD2. CDR3 length equals 16 residues. Germline CDR1 and CDR2: SNHLY and FYNNEI. CDR3 region: CASSEISGGVKNIRYF. The CDR3 DNA reads TGTGCCAGCAGTGAAATTAGCGGGGGAGTCAAAAACATTCGGTACTTC.

This clonotype was counted a few times. The CDR3 does not end in the conserved phenylalanine or tryptophan, so this is likely a read error. No DNA is shown, since the ends of the CDR3 on it are uncertain; the CDR3 is the one TCRdb lists. This chain joins TRBV12-3 or TRBV12-4 and TRBJ1-3; TRBD1 was called by the table and not checked on the DNA. Termini included, the CDR3 measures 9 amino acids. The CDR3 region is CASSFPGGT.

The chain recombines TRBV2 with TRBJ2-1, with TRBD2 matching 7 bases. V was clipped by 6 bases and J by 0 bases; unmatched bases: 5. The germline gives CDR1 SNHLY, CDR2 FYNNEI. CDR3 length equals 15 residues. DNA for the CDR3: TGTGCCAGCAGGGAGAGGACTAGCTCCTACAATGAGCAGTTCTTC. Its protein product is CASRERTSSYNEQFF.

CDR3 sequence (DNA): TGTGCCAGCAGTTTAGGCTTCCCCTACGAGCAGTACTTC. Amino acids: CASSLGFPYEQYF. The J gene is TRBJ2-7, the V gene TRBV12-3 or TRBV12-4, with D unclear. The CDR3 runs 13 residues. V was pared by 1 base and J by 2 bases, with 6 bases between.

This clonotype has a handful of counts. This chain links TRBV7-2 with TRBJ2-1, with no clear D. Trimming shortened V by 3 bases and J by 7 bases, and 7 bases separated the two germline ends. There are 12 residues in the CDR3. CDR1 and CDR2 from the germline V gene are SGHTA and FQGNSA. DNA of the CDR3: TGTGCCAGCAGCTTCGGAATAAATGAGCAGTTCTTC. This gives the protein CASSFGINEQFF.

V gene TRBV10-2 combines with J gene TRBJ2-2, with D possibly being TRBD1 or TRBD2 (5 bases each). From germline, CDR1 is WSHSY and CDR2 SAAADI. Trimming left V 9 bases short and J 4 bases short, with 15 bases between. The CDR3 has 14 residues. CDR3 sequence: CASREGSPTGELFF. CDR3 sequence (DNA): TGCGCCAGTCGAGAGGGGAGTCCCACCGGGGAGCTGTTTTTT.

The V gene is TRBV7-9, the J gene TRBJ2-1, with D tentatively TRBD2 (7 bases). This CDR3 is 15 amino acids long. V shed 7 bases and J shed 7 bases, with 20 bases lying between them. Germline-derived CDR1 and CDR2 are SEHNR and FQNEAQ (reference sequence). The CDR3 DNA reads TGTGCCAGCAAAGGGGGGGCCCTCGGTTGGAATGAGCAGTTCTTC. Amino acids: CASKGGALGWNEQFF.

The chain employs TRBV29-1 and TRBJ2-7; no firm D call. The germline CDR1 and CDR2 sequences are SQVTM and ANQGSEA. The V and J ends lost 0 bases and 9 bases respectively, with 12 bases between them. The CDR3 runs 12 residues. CDR3 in DNA: TGCAGCGTTGAAGATGAACGGCCTGTGCAGTACTTC. Its protein is CSVEDERPVQYF.

V gene TRBV19 combines with J gene TRBJ1-3; unclear D gene. Trimming removed 3 bases from V and 7 bases from J, with 10 bases in between. The CDR3 spans 13 residues. Looked up from germline, CDR1 is LNHDA and CDR2 is SQIVND (reference sequence). In DNA, the CDR3 is TGTGCCAGTAGTATCTTTGGGGTCAACACCATATATTTT. It is translated as CASSIFGVNTIYF.

This chain connects TRBV15 to TRBJ2-7; TRBD2 matches 8 bases. Per germline, CDR1 LNHNV and CDR2 YYDKDF (reference sequence). CDR3 length: 14 residues. The V and J ends lost 2 bases and 5 bases, in that order; junction bases with no gene match: 5. Here the CDR3 reads CATSRPGLVDEQYF. The DNA of the CDR3 is TGTGCCACCAGCAGACCGGGACTAGTGGACGAGCAGTACTTC.

The CDR3 protein is CASSLASAYEQYF. Written as DNA, the CDR3 is TGTGCCAGCAGCTTAGCTTCTGCGTACGAGCAGTACTTC. The chain employs TRBV7-6 and TRBJ2-7; no definite D call. Germline lookup yields CDR1 SGHVS and CDR2 FNYEAQ. This CDR3 spans 13 amino acids. Between the trimmed V and J ends, which lost 0 bases and 4 bases, there was a span of 7 bases.

On this clonotype itself: Its ends do not fully match the called genes, so a read error is possible. This sequence joins TRBV7-7 and TRBJ2-1; D is perhaps TRBD2 (5 bases). The CDR3 runs to 13 residues. Per the germline V gene, CDR1 is SSHAT and CDR2 is FNYEAQ (reference sequence). The CDR3 nucleotides are TGTGCTAGCAGCTTAGAGCCGAAGCGGGAGCAGTTCTTC. Residues: CASSLEPKREQFF.

The CDR3 DNA reads as TGTGCCAGCAGCGATGGACAGGGTGGGAGGTACGAGCAGTACTTC. Translation gives CASSDGQGGRYEQYF. The rearrangement joins TRBV13 to TRBJ2-7; 8 bases match TRBD1. Germline-derived CDR1 and CDR2 are PRHDT and FYEKMQ (reference sequence). Trimming took 5 bases from V and 4 from J; bases not matched to a gene: 10. The CDR3 consists of 15 residues. The complete variable domain, with remaining parts taken from reference TRBV13 and TRBJ2-7, reads AAGVIQSPRHLIKEKRETATLKCYPIPRHDTVYWYQQGPGQDPQFLISFYEKMQSDKGSIPDRFSAQQFSDYHSELNMSSLELGDSALYFCASSDGQGGRYEQYFGPGTRLTVT.

DNA for the CDR3: TGTGCCAGTCTTCCGGGACGACAGGGACCGAACACTGAAGCTTTCTTT. It translates to CASLPGRQGPNTEAFF. The V call is TRBV19, the J call TRBJ1-1; TRBD1 aligns across 7 bases. V shed 8 bases, J shed 1 base, and the junction held 13 bases outside the gene matches. Germline CDR1 and CDR2: LNHDA and SQIVND (reference sequence). The CDR3 is made up of 16 amino acids.

The chain has TRBV5-4 and TRBJ1-2; 8 bases align to TRBD1. This CDR3 region has 12 residues. Germline CDR1 and CDR2: SGHNT and YYREEE (reference sequence). V gave up 6 bases and J gave up 10 bases; unmatched junction bases: 8. Here the CDR3 reads CASKDREVAYTF. CDR3 DNA: TGTGCCAGCAAGGACAGGGAGGTAGCCTACACCTTC.

In its sample, this clonotype was seen many times. The J gene is TRBJ1-1, the V gene TRBV10-3; no clear D gene. The CDR3 runs 13 residues. The germline gives CDR1 ENHRY, CDR2 SYGVKD. V was shortened by 8 bases and J by 0 bases, with 10 bases between the two germline ends. The CDR3 protein is CAIAWELNTEAFF. The CDR3 bases are TGTGCCATCGCGTGGGAGCTGAACACTGAAGCTTTCTTT.

The sample holds many counts of this clonotype. The chain joins TRBV2 to TRBJ2-7; D uncertain. Germline-derived CDR1 and CDR2 are SNHLY and FYNNEI. The CDR3 loop spans 12 amino acids. V was trimmed by 7 bases and J by 0 bases, leaving 7 bases between them. Written as DNA, the CDR3 is TGTGCCAGCACCTCGATCTCCTACGAGCAGTACTTC. This codes for CASTSISYEQYF.

The J gene is TRBJ2-7, the V gene TRBV7-9; possibly TRBD1 for D (6 bases). The CDR3 runs to 16 residues. The ends were cut back, 7 bases at V and 3 bases at J, with 22 bases in the middle. CDR1 is SEHNR and CDR2 is FQNEAQ in the germline V gene (reference sequence). The CDR3 nucleotides read TGTGCCAGCACCTCCGACGAACAGGGACACAACTACGAGCAGTACTTC. Translating gives CASTSDEQGHNYEQYF.